This TCR beta chain emerged from a study of cytomegalovirus exposure and HLA in healthy donors. Primers included in the PCR were 60 Vbeta and 13 Jbeta primers. Libraries were prepared by immunoSEQ multiplex PCR; TCRdb keeps only in-frame clonotypes and omits some of them. The repertoire holds nearly 110,000 clones, with over 60% as singletons. The CDR3 is made up of 15 amino acids. Trimming cost V 6 bases and J 0 bases, with 14 bases left between them. The V gene's germline CDR1 is MDHEN and CDR2 SYDVKM. The sequence derives from a woman aged 45-60 years in good health and CMV-seropositive. What was sequenced was PBMCs. The rearrangement joins TRBV28 to TRBJ1-1; D is uncertain. CDR3 protein: CASSYSKWLNTEAFF. In DNA, the CDR3 is TGTGCCAGCAGCTACTCGAAGTGGTTGAACACTGAAGCTTTCTTT.